Here is one T cell receptor beta chain with its context. The data originate from a study of blood T cell repertoires in COVID-19. Study details: Donors in the United States, Italy and Spain gave samples during acute or convalescent COVID-19. T cells, B-cell-depleted T cells, or PBMCs supplied cDNA or gDNA.

Germline values: CDR1 LGHNA, CDR2 YNFKEQ. V dropped 2 bases and J dropped 7; count of bases not matched to a gene: 5. The CDR3 consists of 16 residues. Authors' processing steps: Estimation of nucleated cell counts was performed using reference gene primer amplification. Profiled with immunoSEQ multiplex PCR; TCRdb holds only in-frame clones, not every one. V, J and clone size derive from that table, while D and trimming were established from the DNA sequence. The table shows about 55,000 clones, with around nine tenths occurring only once. V gene TRBV4-2 combines with J gene TRBJ2-1; 13 nucleotides align to TRBD2. The source of this sequence is a man between 60 and 75 years old with active COVID-19. The sample comprised peripheral blood. This CDR3 is CASSQLTSGRVNEQFF. The CDR3 nucleotides read TGTGCCAGCAGCCAACTAACTAGCGGGAGGGTGAATGAGCAGTTCTTC.